The text below deals with one TCR beta chain. Treatment given: 15 to 20 received Ad26.COV2.S at low or high dose, single or two shots; about 5 received placebo; per-sample allocation not given. Day 63 after the first vaccine or placebo injection was the time point for sampling. The sample originates from a study of Ad26.COV2.S vaccination and SARS-CoV-2 variants. The CDR3 length is 16 residues. Germline V lookup: CDR1 MNHEY, CDR2 SVGAGI. Trimming cost V 2 bases and J 1 base, with 14 bases left between them. Sequenced by immunoSEQ multiplex PCR; TCRdb stores in-frame clones only, minus some. Of around 270,000 clones listed, roughly nine tenths are singletons.

This clonotype was sampled from a person aged 18 to 65 who received the Ad26.COV2.S COVID-19 vaccine or a placebo. The V and J genes are TRBV6-5 and TRBJ1-2, with no clear D. Sample: peripheral blood, taken in a trial of Ad26.COV2.S vaccine versus placebo. CDR3 nucleotides: TGTGCCAGCAGTTACACCTCCGTGGGTGGTAACTATGGCTACACCTTC. Its protein is CASSYTSVGGNYGYTF.